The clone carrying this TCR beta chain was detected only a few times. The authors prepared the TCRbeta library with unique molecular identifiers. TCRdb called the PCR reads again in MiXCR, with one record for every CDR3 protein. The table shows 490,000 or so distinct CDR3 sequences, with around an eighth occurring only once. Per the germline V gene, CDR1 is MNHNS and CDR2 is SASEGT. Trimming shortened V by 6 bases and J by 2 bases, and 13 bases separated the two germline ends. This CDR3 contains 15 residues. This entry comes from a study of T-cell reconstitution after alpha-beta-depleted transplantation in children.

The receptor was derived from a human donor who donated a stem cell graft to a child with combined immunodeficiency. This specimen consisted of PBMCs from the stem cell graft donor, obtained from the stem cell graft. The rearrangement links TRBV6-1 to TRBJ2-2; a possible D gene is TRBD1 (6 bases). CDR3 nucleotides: TGTGCCAGCAGGAAGACCGGGACAAACACCGGGGAGCTGTTTTTT. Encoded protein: CASRKTGTNTGELFF.